The 19 T cell receptor beta chains reported below all come from one sample, sequenced in a study of identical twins. TCRdb used MiXCR to reprocess the 5' RACE reads, holding one entry per CDR3 protein. The sample contains under 350,000 distinct CDR3 sequences, roughly 8.6% of which appear only once. The sample was also linked to a second study, of yellow fever vaccine responses in identical twins.

Sequencing was carried out using CD8+ T cells sorted from blood. These receptors were collected from a woman younger than 35 in good health.

This clonotype was seen more than once but under ten times. The chain uses TRBV7-8 and TRBJ2-7, with D perhaps matching TRBD2 (5 bases). CDR3 size: 13 residues. The germline V gene encodes CDR1 SGHVS and CDR2 FQNEAQ. The ends were cut back, 1 base at V and 5 bases at J, with 9 bases in the middle. CDR3 protein: CASSLGLLNEQYF. The CDR3 DNA sequence: TGTGCCAGCAGCTTAGGACTACTTAACGAGCAGTACTTC.

This clonotype came up many times. This chain links TRBV6-4 with TRBJ2-3; D remains ambiguous. The CDR3 consists of 11 residues. V was shortened by 8 bases and J by 13 bases, with 16 bases between the two germline ends. The germline V gene encodes CDR1 MRHNA and CDR2 SNTAGT. The CDR3 is CASRLDGGKYF. The CDR3 DNA sequence: TGTGCCAGCCGTCTCGACGGTGGCAAGTATTTT.

The sample holds many counts of this clonotype. This rearrangement joins TRBV6-5 to TRBJ1-1; D gene uncertain. CDR1 and CDR2 (germline): MNHEY, SVGAGI. V lost 7 bases and J lost 7, with 10 bases in between. The CDR3 loop spans 11 amino acids. CDR3 in amino acids: CASIVDDEAFF. CDR3 sequence (DNA): TGTGCCAGCATCGTCGACGATGAAGCTTTCTTT.

This clonotype was counted at least ten times. This chain links TRBV29-1 with TRBJ2-3; the match to TRBD2 covers 8 bases. This CDR3 spans 16 amino acids. The junction had 14 bases not matched to a gene; V was cut back by 8 bases and J by 1 base. The germline V gene encodes CDR1 SQVTM and CDR2 ANQGSEA. The CDR3 coding sequence is TGCAGCCCGTACCTGTTACTAGCGGAGGGCACAGATACGCAGTATTTT. Its protein product is CSPYLLLAEGTDTQYF.

The V gene is TRBV7-8, the J gene TRBJ2-5; 11 bases match TRBD1. The CDR3 covers 18 residues. Germline trimming cut 5 bases from V and 0 bases from J; bases unmatched to any gene: 11. CDR1 and CDR2 (germline): SGHVS, FQNEAQ. The CDR3 DNA reads TGTGCCAGCAGCCAAATCGGGACAGGGGGAAAAAACCAAGAGACCCAGTACTTC. Translation: CASSQIGTGGKNQETQYF. The full variable domain, in which reference TRBV7-8 and TRBJ2-5 provide the parts outside the CDR3, is GAGVSQSPRYKVAKRGQDVALRCDPISGHVSLFWYQQALGQGPEFLTYFQNEAQLDKSGLPSDRFFAERPEGSVSTLKIQRTQQEDSAVYLCASSQIGTGGKNQETQYFGPGTRLLVL.

This clonotype was seen only a few times. V usage is TRBV4-2 and J usage is TRBJ2-7, with 12 bases that match TRBD2. This CDR3 contains 18 residues. Germline V gives CDR1 LGHNA, CDR2 YNFKEQ. Trimming removed 4 bases from V and 6 bases from J; junction bases left unmatched: 16. DNA of the CDR3: TGTGCCAGCAGCCTACATGGGGATACTAGCGGGAGGTTTTCCGAGCAGTACTTC. Translation: CASSLHGDTSGRFSEQYF.

This clonotype was seen at least ten times. V gene TRBV9 combines with J gene TRBJ1-2; D unresolved. This CDR3 is built from 13 residues. V gave up 3 bases and J gave up 6 bases, with 12 bases separating them. Germline V CDR1 and CDR2: SGDLS, YYNGEE. CDR3: CASSGVSVHGYTF. DNA of the CDR3: TGTGCCAGCAGCGGGGTATCCGTCCATGGCTACACCTTC. The full variable domain, in which reference TRBV9 and TRBJ1-2 provide the parts outside the CDR3, is DSGVTQTPKHLITATGQRVTLRCSPRSGDLSVYWYQQSLDQGLQFLIQYYNGEERAKGNILERFSAQQFPDLHSELNLSSLELGDSALYFCASSGVSVHGYTFGSGTRLTVV.

This clonotype was seen a few times. The chain has TRBV2 and TRBJ2-2, with D possibly called TRBD1 or TRBD2 (5 bases each). The CDR3 runs to 11 residues. With 8 bases removed from V and 7 bases from J, the gap between germline ends came to 8 bases. From germline, CDR1 is SNHLY and CDR2 FYNNEI. The CDR3 nucleotides are TGTGCCAGCCTTGGGGGCGGGGAGCTGTTTTTT. Translating it yields CASLGGGELFF.

This clonotype was seen a few times. The V call is TRBV5-1, the J call TRBJ2-3; 7 bases map to TRBD1. Losses at the gene ends were 3 bases for V and 2 bases for J; bases not matched to a gene: 6. The CDR3 loop spans 15 amino acids. Per the germline V gene, CDR1 is SGHRS and CDR2 is YFSETQ. As DNA, the CDR3 is TGCGCCAGCAGCTCTGGGACAGCACTCACAGATACGCAGTATTTT. Translation: CASSSGTALTDTQYF.

This sequence joins TRBV20-1 and TRBJ2-7; 9 bases match TRBD1. V was clipped by 0 bases and J by 5 bases; unmatched bases: 11. The length of the CDR3 is 16 residues. Per germline, CDR1 DFQATT and CDR2 SNEGSKA (reference sequence). The CDR3 bases are TGCAGTGCTAGAGATCCCGGGGACAGGGTGCTCCACGAGCAGTACTTC. Translation gives CSARDPGDRVLHEQYF.

This clonotype was seen repeatedly, ten times or more. The rearrangement uses TRBV7-9 and TRBJ2-1, with TRBD2 matching over 8 bases. The CDR3 consists of 15 residues. Germline trimming cut 8 bases from V and 2 bases from J; bases unmatched to any gene: 8. Germline V lookup: CDR1 SEHNR, CDR2 FQNEAQ (reference sequence). The CDR3 bases are TGTGCCAGCGGGCTTGAGGGACTAGCCTACAATGAGCAGTTCTTC. Its protein product is CASGLEGLAYNEQFF.

This clonotype was recorded a few times. The chain employs TRBV5-1 and TRBJ2-7; D not certain. V was trimmed by 4 bases and J by 2 bases, leaving 10 bases between them. The CDR3 sequence is 13 residues long. CDR1 is SGHRS and CDR2 is YFSETQ in the germline V gene. CDR3 sequence (DNA): TGCGCCAGCAGCGTGATCACAGCCTACGAGCAGTACTTC. Its protein product is CASSVITAYEQYF.

This clonotype was observed many times. The chain joins TRBV10-3 to TRBJ2-7; D is unresolved. Germline V gene sequence: CDR1 ENHRY, CDR2 SYGVKD. V shed 1 base and J shed 0 bases, with 10 bases lying between them. This CDR3 contains 15 residues. The chain's CDR3 is CAISEWRQSSYEQYF. In nucleotides, the CDR3 is TGTGCCATCAGTGAGTGGCGACAAAGCTCCTACGAGCAGTACTTC.

This clonotype was recorded a few times. The J gene is TRBJ2-5, the V gene TRBV25-1, with unresolved D. Per the germline V gene, CDR1 is MGHDK and CDR2 is SYGVNS. The CDR3 loop spans 17 amino acids. The V and J ends lost 2 bases and 5 bases respectively, with 21 bases between them. CDR3 nucleotides: TGTGCCAGCAGTGAAAGTCCAGTCTTGCTGAGCCGGGAGACCCAGTACTTC. This sequence encodes CASSESPVLLSRETQYF.

This clonotype was observed a few times. The chain combines TRBV19 with TRBJ2-1; D is unclear. Looked up from germline, CDR1 is LNHDA and CDR2 is SQIVND (reference sequence). Deletions cut 7 bases from V and 0 bases from J, with 10 bases between. The CDR3 spans 14 residues. The CDR3 coding sequence is TGTGCCAGTAAGGATAGATACTCCTACAATGAGCAGTTCTTC. This translates into CASKDRYSYNEQFF.

This chain links TRBV12-3 or TRBV12-4 with TRBJ2-1; 9 bases map to TRBD1. The CDR3 has 15 amino acids. Trimming at V came to 6 bases and at J to 7 bases, leaving 10 bases not matched to a gene. The CDR3 DNA is TGTGCCAGCAGCATCCTTCAGGGGACAGGGAATGAGCAGTTCTTC. Protein: CASSILQGTGNEQFF.

V is TRBV10-2 and J is TRBJ2-7; 7 positions match TRBD1. J was trimmed by 1 base and V by 6 bases; bases with no gene match: 6. The germline gives CDR1 WSHSY, CDR2 SAAADI. This CDR3 has 14 residues. CDR3 loop: CASRPGQLSYEQYF. CDR3 nucleotide sequence: TGCGCCAGCAGGCCGGGACAGCTATCCTACGAGCAGTACTTC.

This clonotype has a count of ten or more. This chain uses TRBV20-1 with TRBJ2-3; D is uncertain. The CDR3 consists of 14 residues. V was cut by 3 bases and J by 2 bases, with 12 bases left in between. Germline assignment: CDR1 DFQATT and CDR2 SNEGSKA (reference sequence). CDR3 amino acids: CSASLPAHTDTQYF. The CDR3 DNA sequence: TGCAGTGCTAGCCTCCCCGCCCACACAGATACGCAGTATTTT.

This clonotype was observed at least ten times. This chain uses TRBV28 with TRBJ1-1, with TRBD1 identical over 11 bases. The germline V gene has CDR1 MDHEN and CDR2 SYDVKM. V lost 7 bases and J lost 4; bases outside the gene matches: 5. The CDR3 spans 14 residues. In DNA form, the CDR3 reads TGTGCCAGCACCCGGGACAGGGGGGGCACTGAAGCTTTCTTT. Protein sequence: CASTRDRGGTEAFF.